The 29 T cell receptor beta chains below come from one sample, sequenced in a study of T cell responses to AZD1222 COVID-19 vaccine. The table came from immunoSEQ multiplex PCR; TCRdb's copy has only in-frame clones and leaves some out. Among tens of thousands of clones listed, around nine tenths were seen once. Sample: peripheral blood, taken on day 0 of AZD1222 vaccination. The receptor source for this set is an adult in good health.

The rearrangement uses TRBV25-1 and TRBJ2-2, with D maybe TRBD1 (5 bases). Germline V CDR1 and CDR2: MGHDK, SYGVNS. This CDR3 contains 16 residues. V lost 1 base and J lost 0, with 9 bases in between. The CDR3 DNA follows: TGTGCCAGCAGTGAATCAAGGGGTGCGAACACCGGGGAGCTGTTTTTT. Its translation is CASSESRGANTGELFF.

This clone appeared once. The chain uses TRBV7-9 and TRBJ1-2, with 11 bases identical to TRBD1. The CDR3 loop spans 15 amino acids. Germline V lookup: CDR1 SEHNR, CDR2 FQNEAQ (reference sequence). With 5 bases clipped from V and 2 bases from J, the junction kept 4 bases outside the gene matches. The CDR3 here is CASSRTGGANYGYTF. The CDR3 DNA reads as TGTGCCAGCAGCCGGACAGGGGGCGCGAACTATGGCTACACCTTC.

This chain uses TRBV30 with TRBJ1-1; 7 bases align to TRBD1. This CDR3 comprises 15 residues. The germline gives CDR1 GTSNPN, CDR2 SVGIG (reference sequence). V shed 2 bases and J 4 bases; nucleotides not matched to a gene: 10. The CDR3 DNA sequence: TGTGCCTGGAGTACCAAGACAGGGCAGGCCACTGAAGCTTTCTTT. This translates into CAWSTKTGQATEAFF. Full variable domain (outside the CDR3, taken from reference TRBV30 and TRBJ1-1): SQTIHQWPATLVQPVGSPLSLECTVEGTSNPNLYWYRQAAGRGLQLLFYSVGIGQISSEVPQNLSASRPQDRQFILSSKKLLLSDSGFYLCAWSTKTGQATEAFFGQGTRLTVV.

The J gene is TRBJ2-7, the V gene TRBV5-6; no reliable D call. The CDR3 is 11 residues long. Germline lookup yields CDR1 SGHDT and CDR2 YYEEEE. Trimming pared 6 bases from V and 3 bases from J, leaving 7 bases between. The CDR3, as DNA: TGTGCCAGCACCATAGGCTACGAGCAGTACTTC. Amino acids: CASTIGYEQYF.

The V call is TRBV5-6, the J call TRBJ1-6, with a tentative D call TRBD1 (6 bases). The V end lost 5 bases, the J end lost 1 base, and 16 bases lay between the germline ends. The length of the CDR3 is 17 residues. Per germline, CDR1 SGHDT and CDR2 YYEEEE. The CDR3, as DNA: TGTGCCAGCAGTCGAGGGGGACTCTCATCCTATAATTCACCCCTCCACTTT. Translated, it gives CASSRGGLSSYNSPLHF. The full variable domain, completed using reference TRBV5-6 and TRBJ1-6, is DAGVTQSPTHLIKTRGQQVTLRCSPKSGHDTVSWYQQALGQGPQFIFQYYEEEERQRGNFPDRFSGHQFPNYSSELNVNALLLGDSALYLCASSRGGLSSYNSPLHFGNGTRLTVT.

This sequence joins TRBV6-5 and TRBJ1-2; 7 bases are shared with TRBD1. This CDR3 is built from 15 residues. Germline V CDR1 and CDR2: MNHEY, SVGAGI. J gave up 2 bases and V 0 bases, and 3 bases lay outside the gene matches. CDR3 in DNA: TGTGCCAGCAGTTACTCGATACAGGGGAACTATGGCTACACCTTC. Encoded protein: CASSYSIQGNYGYTF.

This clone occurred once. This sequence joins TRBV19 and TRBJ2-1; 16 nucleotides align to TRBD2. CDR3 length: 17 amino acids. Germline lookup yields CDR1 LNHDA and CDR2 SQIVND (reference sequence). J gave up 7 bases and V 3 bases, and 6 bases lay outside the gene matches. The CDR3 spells CASSMLGTSGRENEQFF. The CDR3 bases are TGTGCCAGTAGTATGTTAGGGACTAGCGGGAGGGAGAATGAGCAGTTCTTC.

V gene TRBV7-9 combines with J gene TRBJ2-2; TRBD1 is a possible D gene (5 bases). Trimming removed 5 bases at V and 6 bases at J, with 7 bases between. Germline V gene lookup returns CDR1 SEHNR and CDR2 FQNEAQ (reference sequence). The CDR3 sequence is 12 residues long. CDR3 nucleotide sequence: TGTGCCAGCAGCCAGGGTCCCGGGGAGCTGTTTTTT. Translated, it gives CASSQGPGELFF.

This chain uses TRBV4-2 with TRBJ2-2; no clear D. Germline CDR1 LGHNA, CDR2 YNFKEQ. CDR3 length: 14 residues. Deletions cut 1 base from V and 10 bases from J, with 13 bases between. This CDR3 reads CASSQGYSDAELFF. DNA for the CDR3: TGTGCCAGCAGCCAAGGGTACAGCGACGCGGAGCTGTTTTTT.

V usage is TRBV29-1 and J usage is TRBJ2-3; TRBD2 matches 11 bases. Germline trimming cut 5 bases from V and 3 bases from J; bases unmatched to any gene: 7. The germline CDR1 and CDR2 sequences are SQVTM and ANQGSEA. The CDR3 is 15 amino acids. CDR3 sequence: CSVPGTSGGTDTQYF. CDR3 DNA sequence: TGCAGCGTTCCCGGGACTAGCGGAGGGACAGATACGCAGTATTTT.

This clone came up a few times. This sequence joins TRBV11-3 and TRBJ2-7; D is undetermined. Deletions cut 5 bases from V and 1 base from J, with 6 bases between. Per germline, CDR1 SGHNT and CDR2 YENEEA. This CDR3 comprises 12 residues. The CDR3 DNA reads TGTGCCAGCAGCGGAGTGTCCTACGAGCAGTACTTC. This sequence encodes CASSGVSYEQYF. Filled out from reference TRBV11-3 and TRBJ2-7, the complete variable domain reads EAGVVQSPRYKIIEKKQPVAFWCNPISGHNTLYWYLQNLGQGPELLIRYENEEAVDDSQLPKDRFSAERLKGVDSTLKIQPAELGDSAVYLCASSGVSYEQYFGPGTRLTVT.

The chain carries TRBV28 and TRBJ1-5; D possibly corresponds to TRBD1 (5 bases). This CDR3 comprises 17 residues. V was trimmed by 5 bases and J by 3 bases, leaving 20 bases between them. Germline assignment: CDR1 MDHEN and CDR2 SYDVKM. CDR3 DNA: TGTGCCAGCAGTACTACCCGGGACGTCGGAAACAATCAGCCCCAGCATTTT. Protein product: CASSTTRDVGNNQPQHF.

CDR3 sequence reads: CASSNGGVNTGELFF. The CDR3 nucleotides are TGTGCCAGCAGTAACGGGGGAGTTAACACCGGGGAGCTGTTTTTT. The chain carries TRBV6-5 and TRBJ2-2; D is perhaps TRBD2 (6 bases). This CDR3 region has 15 residues. Germline values: CDR1 MNHEY, CDR2 SVGAGI. The V gene lost 5 bases and the J gene lost 2 bases, with 12 bases spanning the gap.

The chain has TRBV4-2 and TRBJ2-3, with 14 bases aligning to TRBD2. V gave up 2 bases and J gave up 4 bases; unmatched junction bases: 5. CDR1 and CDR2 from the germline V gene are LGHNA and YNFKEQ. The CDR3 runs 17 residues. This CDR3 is CASSQPGTSGRSDTQYF. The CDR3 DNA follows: TGTGCCAGCAGCCAACCAGGGACTAGCGGGAGATCAGATACGCAGTATTTT.

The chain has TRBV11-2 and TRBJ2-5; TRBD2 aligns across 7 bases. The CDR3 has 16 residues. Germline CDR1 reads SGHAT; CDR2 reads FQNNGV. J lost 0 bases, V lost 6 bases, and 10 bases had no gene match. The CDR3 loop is CASRKGPSGYQETQYF. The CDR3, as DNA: TGTGCCAGCAGGAAGGGGCCTAGCGGCTACCAAGAGACCCAGTACTTC. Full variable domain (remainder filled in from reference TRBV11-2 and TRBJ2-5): EAGVAQSPRYKIIEKRQSVAFWCNPISGHATLYWYQQILGQGPKLLIQFQNNGVVDDSQLPKDRFSAERLKGVDSTLKIQPAKLEDSAVYLCASRKGPSGYQETQYFGPGTRLLVL.

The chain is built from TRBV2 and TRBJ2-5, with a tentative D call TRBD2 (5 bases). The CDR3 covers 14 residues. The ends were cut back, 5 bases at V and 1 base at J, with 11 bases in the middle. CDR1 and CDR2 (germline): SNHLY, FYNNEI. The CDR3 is CASSTQRPQETQYF. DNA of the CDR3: TGTGCCAGCAGTACCCAGCGGCCCCAAGAGACCCAGTACTTC.

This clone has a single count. Written as DNA, the CDR3 is TGTGCCAGCAGTGAACGGGGGCCCGGACAGCCCCAGCATTTT. Translating it yields CASSERGPGQPQHF. This sequence joins TRBV6-1 and TRBJ1-5, with D possibly TRBD1 on 6 matching bases. The V gene's germline CDR1 is MNHNS and CDR2 SASEGT. The CDR3 extends over 14 amino acids. The V gene lost 2 bases and the J gene lost 7 bases, with 12 bases spanning the gap.

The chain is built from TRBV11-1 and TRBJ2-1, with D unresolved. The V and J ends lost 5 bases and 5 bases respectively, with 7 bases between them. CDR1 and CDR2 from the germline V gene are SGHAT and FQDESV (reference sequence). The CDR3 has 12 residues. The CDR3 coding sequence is TGTGCCAGCAGCCCTGAGGACAATGAGCAGTTCTTC. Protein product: CASSPEDNEQFF.

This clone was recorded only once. The CDR3 bases are TGCGCCAGCAGCTTAAGGGGATTCCCATCGATGGAACTGTTTTTT. Its translation: CASSLRGFPSMELFF. The chain uses TRBV5-1 and TRBJ1-4; perhaps TRBD1 as D (5 bases). Germline V gene sequence: CDR1 SGHRS, CDR2 YFSETQ. The CDR3 length is 15 residues. V was pared by 2 bases and J by 12 bases, with 20 bases between.

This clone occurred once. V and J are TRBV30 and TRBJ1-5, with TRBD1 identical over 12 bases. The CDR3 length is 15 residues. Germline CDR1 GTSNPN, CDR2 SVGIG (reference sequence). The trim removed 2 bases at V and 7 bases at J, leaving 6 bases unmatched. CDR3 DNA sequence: TGTGCCTGGAGTTATGGGACAGGGGGCGAACAGCCCCAGCATTTT. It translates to CAWSYGTGGEQPQHF.

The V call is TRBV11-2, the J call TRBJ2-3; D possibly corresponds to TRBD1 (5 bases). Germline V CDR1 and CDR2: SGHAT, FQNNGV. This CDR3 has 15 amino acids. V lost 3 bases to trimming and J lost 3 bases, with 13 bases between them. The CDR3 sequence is CASSLQGLWTDTQYF. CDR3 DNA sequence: TGTGCCAGCAGCTTGCAGGGTTTGTGGACAGATACGCAGTATTTT.

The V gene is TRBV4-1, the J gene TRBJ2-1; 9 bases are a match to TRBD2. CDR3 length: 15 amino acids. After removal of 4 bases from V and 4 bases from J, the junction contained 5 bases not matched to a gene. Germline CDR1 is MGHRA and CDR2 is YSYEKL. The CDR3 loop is CASSPTAGGYNEQFF. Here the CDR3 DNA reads TGCGCCAGCAGCCCCACAGCGGGAGGATACAATGAGCAGTTCTTC.

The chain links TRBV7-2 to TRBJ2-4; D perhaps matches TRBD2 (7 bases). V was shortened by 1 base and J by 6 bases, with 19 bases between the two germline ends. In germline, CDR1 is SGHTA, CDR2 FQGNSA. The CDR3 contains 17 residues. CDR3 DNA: TGTGCCAGCAGCTTAGTTGGAGGACGGGGGGCGGGAAACATTCAGTACTTC. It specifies CASSLVGGRGAGNIQYF.

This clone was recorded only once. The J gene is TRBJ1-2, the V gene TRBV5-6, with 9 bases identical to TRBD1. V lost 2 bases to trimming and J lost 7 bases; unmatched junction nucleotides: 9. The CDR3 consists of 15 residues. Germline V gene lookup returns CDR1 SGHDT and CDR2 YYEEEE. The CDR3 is CASSLQGAGGSGYTF. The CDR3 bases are TGTGCCAGCAGCTTACAGGGGGCAGGAGGGTCTGGCTACACCTTC.

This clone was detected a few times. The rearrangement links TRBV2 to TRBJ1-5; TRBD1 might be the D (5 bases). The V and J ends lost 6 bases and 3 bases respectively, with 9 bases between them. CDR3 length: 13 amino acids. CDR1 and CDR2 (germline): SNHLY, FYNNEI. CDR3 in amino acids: CASSGQNNQPQHF. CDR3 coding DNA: TGTGCCAGCAGCGGACAAAACAATCAGCCCCAGCATTTT.

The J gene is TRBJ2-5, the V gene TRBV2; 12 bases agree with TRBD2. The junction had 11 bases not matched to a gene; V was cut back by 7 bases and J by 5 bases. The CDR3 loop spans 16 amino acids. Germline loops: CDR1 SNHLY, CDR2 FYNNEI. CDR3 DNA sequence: TGTGCCAGCAAGCGACGACTAGCGGGAGTTGGGGAGACCCAGTACTTC. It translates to CASKRRLAGVGETQYF.

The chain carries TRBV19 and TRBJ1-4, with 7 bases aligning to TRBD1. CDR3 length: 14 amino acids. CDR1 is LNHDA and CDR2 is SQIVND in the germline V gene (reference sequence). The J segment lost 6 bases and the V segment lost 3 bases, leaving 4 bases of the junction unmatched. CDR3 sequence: CASSMGGGHEKLFF. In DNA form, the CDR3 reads TGTGCCAGTAGTATGGGAGGGGGCCATGAAAAACTGTTTTTT. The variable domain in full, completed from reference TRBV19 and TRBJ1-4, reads DGGITQSPKYLFRKEGQNVTLSCEQNLNHDAMYWYRQDPGQGLRLIYYSQIVNDFQKGDIAEGYSVSREKKESFPLTVTSAQKNPTAFYLCASSMGGGHEKLFFGSGTQLSVL.

CDR3 loop: CASGDRGLGYTF. The CDR3 DNA reads as TGTGCCAGCGGGGACAGGGGGCTGGGCTACACCTTC. The V and J genes are TRBV6-5 and TRBJ1-2; 12 bases are shared with TRBD1. The CDR3 has 12 amino acids. Unmatched junction bases numbered 3, after V lost 8 bases and J lost 8 bases. CDR1 MNHEY and CDR2 SVGAGI come from the germline V gene.

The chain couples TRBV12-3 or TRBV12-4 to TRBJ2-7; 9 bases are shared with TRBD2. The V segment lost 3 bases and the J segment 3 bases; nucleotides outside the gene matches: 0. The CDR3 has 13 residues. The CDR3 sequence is CASSFSGSYEQYF. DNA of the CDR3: TGTGCCAGCAGTTTTAGCGGGAGCTACGAGCAGTACTTC.